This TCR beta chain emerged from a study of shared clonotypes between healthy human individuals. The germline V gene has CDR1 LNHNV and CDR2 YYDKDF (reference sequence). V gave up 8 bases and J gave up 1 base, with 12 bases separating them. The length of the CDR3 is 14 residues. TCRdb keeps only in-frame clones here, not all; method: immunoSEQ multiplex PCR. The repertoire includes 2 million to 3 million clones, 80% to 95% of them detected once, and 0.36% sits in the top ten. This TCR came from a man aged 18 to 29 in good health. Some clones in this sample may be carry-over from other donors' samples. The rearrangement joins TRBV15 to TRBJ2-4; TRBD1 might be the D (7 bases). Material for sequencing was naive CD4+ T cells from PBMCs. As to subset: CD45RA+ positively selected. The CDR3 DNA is TGTGCCACCTCAGGGGGGACGGCCAAAAACATTCAGTACTTC. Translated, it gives CATSGGTAKNIQYF.